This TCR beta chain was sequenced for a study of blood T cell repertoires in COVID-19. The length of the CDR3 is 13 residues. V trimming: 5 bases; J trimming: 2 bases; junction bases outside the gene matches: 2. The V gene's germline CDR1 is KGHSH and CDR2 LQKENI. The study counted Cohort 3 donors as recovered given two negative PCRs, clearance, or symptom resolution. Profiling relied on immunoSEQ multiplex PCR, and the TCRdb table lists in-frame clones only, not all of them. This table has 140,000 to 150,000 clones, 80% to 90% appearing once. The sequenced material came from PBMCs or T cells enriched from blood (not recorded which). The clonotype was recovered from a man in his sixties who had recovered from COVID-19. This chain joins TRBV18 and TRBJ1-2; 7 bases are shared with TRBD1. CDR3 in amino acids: CASSEDRNYGYTF. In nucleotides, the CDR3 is TGTGCCAGCTCAGAGGACAGGAACTATGGCTACACCTTC.